The clone carrying this TCR beta chain has just one count. The target antigen is unknown. Assay: immunoSEQ multiplex PCR; the TCRdb copy retains only in-frame clones and omits some. The table includes approximately 71,000 clones, about 84% detected once. This entry belongs to a study of OX40 agonist ivuxolimab in advanced cancers. Study-level background: Of mixed ages from about 20 to 90 and averaging 60 years, the group was about 80% male.

Study observations and caveats: With doses of 0.1 to 3.0 mg/kg, CD4+ and CD8+ blood T cells had undergone clonal expansion by week 6. On average, CD8+ T cells had more expanded clones than CD4+.

The germline V and J ends were trimmed by 3 bases and 6 bases, with 18 bases remaining between them. This CDR3 has 16 residues. Germline lookup yields CDR1 SGHRS and CDR2 YFSETQ. This specimen was CD4+ or CD8+ T cells sorted from blood, taken in a trial of the OX40 agonist ivuxolimab. V gene TRBV5-1 combines with J gene TRBJ2-2; a possible D gene is TRBD1 (8 bases). This clonotype originated in an adult with an advanced solid tumor such as melanoma, head and neck, liver or kidney cancer. Here the CDR3 reads CASSSSGTGPAGELFF. CDR3 in DNA: TGCGCCAGCAGCTCCAGCGGGACAGGCCCCGCCGGGGAGCTGTTTTTT.